These T cell receptor beta chains were read from a single sample in a study of technical replicates of blood from a handful of donors. Assay: immunoSEQ multiplex PCR; the TCRdb copy retains only in-frame clones and omits some. The repertoire holds some 60,000 clones, with approximately 95% as singletons. Input material: PBMCs. These receptors came from a human donor in good health. Some clones in this sample may be carry-over from other donors' samples. CDR3s include the opening cysteine and the closing phenylalanine or tryptophan.

len	v_gene	CDR3aa
15	TRBV5-1	CASSVGQGRVETQYF
15	TRBV19	CASSYATGERTEAFF
11	TRBV28	CASRLEDEQFF
10	TRBV6-1	CASSWAEQYF
16	TRBV5-6	CASSYWTGGSYNEQFF
14	TRBV5-1	CASSFQGSSDTQYF
15	TRBV2	CASRGIAGLGETQYF
16	TRBV5-1	CASSFSGTESHYGYTF
15	TRBV9	CASSVVAGSRETQYF
15	TRBV19	CASRKYNGGPYEQYF
15	TRBV28	CASQFVEGPSQPQHF
17	TRBV10-3	CAISGTSGGMNTGELFF
15	TRBV9	CASSVEPAGVYEQYF
16	TRBV7-6	CASSTEGYRGLTEAFF
15	TRBV4-1	CASSQKTGSNQPQHF
17	TRBV11-2	CASSLAGLAGPQETQYF
14	TRBV7-9	CASSSTGAGYGYTF
13	TRBV7-2	CASSSTRDTEAFF
15	TRBV2	CASRGADRTTEKLFF
18	TRBV4-3	CASSQVGTSGSSTDTQYF
15	TRBV5-1	CASSLPQGSTDTQYF
13	TRBV7-2	CASSSNYLYGYTF
15	TRBV4-1	CASRRLAGVGGELFF
16	TRBV5-4	CASSLLAGGANEKLFF
16	TRBV27	CASSSRTSGSTDTQYF
15	TRBV6-6	CASRPDQRQLYEQYF
18	TRBV11-2	CASSHGWGQGLRNTEAFF
14	TRBV27	CASGEVAGQETQYF